Listed below are T cell receptor beta chains from one sample, sequenced in a study of shared clonotypes between healthy human individuals. The data were produced by immunoSEQ multiplex PCR, yet TCRdb's version contains in-frame clones alone and is incomplete. Among about 2,500,000 clones listed, roughly nine tenths were seen once. The source material was naive CD4+ T cells sorted from blood. These receptors were taken from a young man in good health. The CDR3 runs from the conserved cysteine through the conserved F or W. Each record gives: clone size, J gene, D gene, V gene, CDR3 DNA, CDR3 protein. D genes are given only for firm matches. The size of a clone is reported for some rows only, either as once, few or many, or as a class for expanded clones.

NA	TRBJ2-5	NA	TRBV5-6	TGTGCCAGCAGCTTGACCAGGGGCCTTGAGGAGACCCAGTACTTC	CASSLTRGLEETQYF
NA	TRBJ2-7	NA	TRBV21-1	TGTGCCAGCAGCAAAGTTGGGGACAGGGTAGTTTACGGCTACGAGCAGTACTTC	CASSKVGDRVVYGYEQYF
once	TRBJ2-7	TRBD2	TRBV9	TGTGCCAGCAGCATTACTAGCGGTACCTCCTACGAGCAGTACTTC	CASSITSGTSYEQYF
NA	TRBJ1-5	TRBD1	TRBV27	TGTGCCAGCAGTTTATCAGGGGGCTGGAGCAATCAGCCCCAGCATTTT	CASSLSGGWSNQPQHF
NA	TRBJ1-5	TRBD1	TRBV7-2	TGTGCCAGCAGCCGAGGCGGACAGGTCAATCAGCCCCAGCATTTT	CASSRGGQVNQPQHF
NA	TRBJ1-5	NA	TRBV6-6	TGTGCCAGCAGCCCGATACAGGGAAGTCAGCCCCAGCATTTT	CASSPIQGSQPQHF
NA	TRBJ2-3	NA	TRBV11-2	TGTGCCAGCAGCTACCGACATGTCGTCACAGATACGCAGTATTTT	CASSYRHVVTDTQYF
NA	TRBJ2-6	NA	TRBV2	TGTGCCAGCAGTCCGAGCTCTGGGGCCAACGTCCTGACTTTC	CASSPSSGANVLTF
NA	TRBJ1-1	NA	TRBV27	TGTGCCAGCAGTCCCGCACAGGGTCGAGCTTTCTTT	CASSPAQGRAFF
NA	TRBJ2-7	NA	TRBV27	TGTGCCAGCAGTTCCAGGCCATTCTACGAGCAGTACTTC	CASSSRPFYEQYF
NA	TRBJ2-3	NA	TRBV7-9	TGTGCCAGCAGCCTGGGGAGGCTATGGGGCACAGATACGCAGTATTTT	CASSLGRLWGTDTQYF
NA	TRBJ2-1	TRBD2	TRBV29-1	TGCAGCGTGGACCTCGGGGCGGGGGGGAACAATGAGCAGTTCTTC	CSVDLGAGGNNEQFF
NA	TRBJ2-2	NA	TRBV11-2	TGTGCCAGCAGCCTTACTGACGGTGGCACCGGGGAGCTGTTTTTT	CASSLTDGGTGELFF
NA	TRBJ2-2	TRBD2	TRBV9	TGTGCCAGCAGCGTATGGCCCTTGGGGCGGGAGCGTACCGGGGAGCTGTTTTTT	CASSVWPLGRERTGELFF
NA	TRBJ2-4	NA	TRBV7-2	TGTGCCAGCAGCTTAGCATCGGGGTCTGGGGACATTCAGTACTTC	CASSLASGSGDIQYF
NA	TRBJ2-3	TRBD2	TRBV2	TGTGCCAGCCGACACAACTTCGGACTAGCCCTCACAGATACGCAGTATTTT	CASRHNFGLALTDTQYF
once	TRBJ1-4	NA	TRBV10-2	TGCGCCAGCAGCCAGGGAAGTAGGGAAAAACTGTTTTTT	CASSQGSREKLFF
NA	TRBJ1-6	TRBD1	TRBV19	TGTGCCAGTAGTAGACAGGGGAATTCACCCCTCCACTTT	CASSRQGNSPLHF
NA	TRBJ1-6	NA	TRBV19	TGTGCCAGTAGTATAAAGACAGGTAGGGGGGTCAAAGGATCACCCCTCCACTTT	CASSIKTGRGVKGSPLHF
NA	TRBJ1-2	NA	TRBV4-3	TGCGCCAGCAGCCAAGCCCTGACAGTTAACTATGGCTACACCTTC	CASSQALTVNYGYTF
NA	TRBJ2-5	TRBD1	TRBV19	TGTGCCAGTAGTATAATAGGGGACAGTCAAGAGACCCAGTACTTC	CASSIIGDSQETQYF
NA	TRBJ2-7	TRBD1	TRBV9	TGTGCCAGCAGCTCCGGACAGGGCCCCTACGAGCAGTACTTC	CASSSGQGPYEQYF
NA	TRBJ2-5	NA	TRBV7-2	TGTGCCAGCAGCTTAGTGCGAGACTCTCGGGAGACCCAGTACTTC	CASSLVRDSRETQYF
NA	TRBJ2-5	TRBD2	TRBV5-1	TGCGCCAGCAGCCTCCAACCGGGACTAGCGGGTCAAGAGACCCAGTACTTC	CASSLQPGLAGQETQYF
NA	TRBJ2-5	NA	TRBV4-3	TGCGCCAGCAGCCAAGATATGGCGAGTTTCTCCCAGTACTTC	CASSQDMASFSQYF
NA	TRBJ2-5	NA	TRBV6-1	TGTGCCAGCAGTGAACTTAACTTCCAAGAGACCCAGTACTTC	CASSELNFQETQYF
NA	TRBJ1-2	NA	TRBV28	TGTGCCAGCAGTTTATACCAGGGTGATGGCTACACCTTC	CASSLYQGDGYTF
many	TRBJ1-1	NA	TRBV30	TGTGCCTGGAGGGAAGGGAGAACTGAAGCTTTCTTT	CAWREGRTEAFF
NA	TRBJ2-1	TRBD1	TRBV6-1	TGTGCCAGCAGGGGACAGGGTAACTACAATGAGCAGTTCTTC	CASRGQGNYNEQFF
once	TRBJ2-2	NA	TRBV5-1	TGCGCCAGCAGCTTATTGGGACAAAACACCGGGGAGCTGTTTTTT	CASSLLGQNTGELFF
NA	TRBJ1-4	NA	TRBV28	TGTGCCAGCTTCGGGGTAGGGACGAAGGCGGAAAAACTGTTTTTT	CASFGVGTKAEKLFF
once	TRBJ2-5	TRBD1	TRBV5-1	TGCGCCAGCAGCACCGGACAGGGGAAAAAGTACCAAGAGACCCAGTACTTC	CASSTGQGKKYQETQYF
few	TRBJ1-2	TRBD1	TRBV2	TGTGCCAGCAGGACAGGGTACAACTATGGCTACACCTTC	CASRTGYNYGYTF
NA	TRBJ1-1	NA	TRBV7-9	TGTGCCAGCAGCTTCGACGAGAACACTGAAGCTTTCTTT	CASSFDENTEAFF
NA	TRBJ2-7	NA	TRBV11-2	TGTGCCAGCAGCTTAGGTCACGAGCAGTACTTC	CASSLGHEQYF
NA	TRBJ2-1	TRBD2	TRBV20-1	TGCAGTGTCGGGGGGTACAATGAGCAGTTCTTC	CSVGGYNEQFF
NA	TRBJ2-7	NA	TRBV5-1	TGCGCCAGCAGCTCCGGGGCCTACGAGCAGTACTTC	CASSSGAYEQYF
NA	TRBJ2-1	NA	TRBV6-5	TGTGCCAGCAGTTACAGAGCGGCCTCCTACAATGAGCAGTTCTTC	CASSYRAASYNEQFF
few	TRBJ1-1	NA	TRBV18	TGTGCCAGCTCATCACTGGTGGGGAACACTGAAGCTTTCTTT	CASSSLVGNTEAFF
NA	TRBJ2-2	TRBD2	TRBV9	TGTGCCAGCAGCCCCTGGACTAGCGGGAGTGGCACCGGGGAGCTGTTTTTT	CASSPWTSGSGTGELFF
NA	TRBJ2-7	NA	TRBV27	TGTGCCAGCAGCCGCACGGGTCCAGTCGAGCAGTACTTC	CASSRTGPVEQYF
NA	TRBJ1-1	NA	TRBV10-3	TGTGCCATCAGTGTTCAGGGTGCGGGGCTGAACACTGAAGCTTTCTTT	CAISVQGAGLNTEAFF
NA	TRBJ2-4	NA	TRBV5-4	TGTGCCAGCAGCTTGGTATCCCAGGGAGACATTCAGTACTTC	CASSLVSQGDIQYF
once	TRBJ2-3	TRBD2	TRBV30	TGTGCCTGGAGTGCTGGACTAGCGGAGAGCACAGATACGCAGTATTTT	CAWSAGLAESTDTQYF
NA	TRBJ2-7	TRBD1	TRBV27	TGTGCCAGCAGGCGACAGGGGAGCGGCGAGCAGTACTTC	CASRRQGSGEQYF
NA	TRBJ2-5	NA	TRBV18	TGTGCCAGCGTCTCTAGCGCAGAGACCCAGTACTTC	CASVSSAETQYF
NA	TRBJ1-1	NA	TRBV7-2	TGTGCCAGCAGCTTAGCCCCTCGCACTGAAGCTTTCTTT	CASSLAPRTEAFF
NA	TRBJ2-1	NA	TRBV30	TGTGCCTGGAGTCGGGGGAGGCTGGCCTACAATGAGCAGTTCTTC	CAWSRGRLAYNEQFF
NA	TRBJ2-7	NA	TRBV4-3	TGCGCCAGCAGCCAAGACTTTTGGGCCGGAGCGGATCCATCCTACGAGCAGTACTTC	CASSQDFWAGADPSYEQYF
NA	TRBJ1-1	TRBD1	TRBV6-6	TGTGCCAGCAGCCGTTCGGACAGGGGAACTGAAGCTTTCTTT	CASSRSDRGTEAFF
once	TRBJ2-3	TRBD1	TRBV7-8	TGTGCCAGCAGCTACAAGGGGGCTAGCACAGATACGCAGTATTTT	CASSYKGASTDTQYF
NA	TRBJ2-3	NA	TRBV10-1	TGCGCCAGCAGTGAGTCTATAGTAGCAGGCACAGATACGCAGTATTTT	CASSESIVAGTDTQYF
NA	TRBJ1-5	NA	TRBV2	TGTGCCAGCAGTCTGCAGGGTCGTGACAATCAGCCCCAGCATTTT	CASSLQGRDNQPQHF